This T cell receptor beta chain was identified in a study of T cells after yellow fever vaccination. Study-level points and caveats: FACS-sorted repertoires could harbor abundant contaminating bulk-population clonotypes.

One entry per CDR3 protein, called by TCRdb with MiXCR from the 5' RACE reads. The table records about 400,000 distinct CDR3 sequences, 6.2% of them present only once. This clonotype was counted a few times. Its antigen is unidentified. The CDR3 length is 15 residues. Germline V gene data show CDR1 as WNHNN and CDR2 as SYGVQD (reference sequence). V shed 8 bases and J 1 base; nucleotides not matched to a gene: 3. The sample was PBMCs, taken 5 days after the yellow fever booster vaccination. This chain connects TRBV10-1 to TRBJ2-7; the match to TRBD2 covers 15 bases. This clonotype was sampled from a man aged 25 to 40 who received the YFV17D yellow fever vaccine. This CDR3 reads CASGLAGGPSYEQYF. The CDR3 DNA reads as TGCGCCAGCGGACTAGCGGGAGGGCCATCCTACGAGCAGTACTTC.